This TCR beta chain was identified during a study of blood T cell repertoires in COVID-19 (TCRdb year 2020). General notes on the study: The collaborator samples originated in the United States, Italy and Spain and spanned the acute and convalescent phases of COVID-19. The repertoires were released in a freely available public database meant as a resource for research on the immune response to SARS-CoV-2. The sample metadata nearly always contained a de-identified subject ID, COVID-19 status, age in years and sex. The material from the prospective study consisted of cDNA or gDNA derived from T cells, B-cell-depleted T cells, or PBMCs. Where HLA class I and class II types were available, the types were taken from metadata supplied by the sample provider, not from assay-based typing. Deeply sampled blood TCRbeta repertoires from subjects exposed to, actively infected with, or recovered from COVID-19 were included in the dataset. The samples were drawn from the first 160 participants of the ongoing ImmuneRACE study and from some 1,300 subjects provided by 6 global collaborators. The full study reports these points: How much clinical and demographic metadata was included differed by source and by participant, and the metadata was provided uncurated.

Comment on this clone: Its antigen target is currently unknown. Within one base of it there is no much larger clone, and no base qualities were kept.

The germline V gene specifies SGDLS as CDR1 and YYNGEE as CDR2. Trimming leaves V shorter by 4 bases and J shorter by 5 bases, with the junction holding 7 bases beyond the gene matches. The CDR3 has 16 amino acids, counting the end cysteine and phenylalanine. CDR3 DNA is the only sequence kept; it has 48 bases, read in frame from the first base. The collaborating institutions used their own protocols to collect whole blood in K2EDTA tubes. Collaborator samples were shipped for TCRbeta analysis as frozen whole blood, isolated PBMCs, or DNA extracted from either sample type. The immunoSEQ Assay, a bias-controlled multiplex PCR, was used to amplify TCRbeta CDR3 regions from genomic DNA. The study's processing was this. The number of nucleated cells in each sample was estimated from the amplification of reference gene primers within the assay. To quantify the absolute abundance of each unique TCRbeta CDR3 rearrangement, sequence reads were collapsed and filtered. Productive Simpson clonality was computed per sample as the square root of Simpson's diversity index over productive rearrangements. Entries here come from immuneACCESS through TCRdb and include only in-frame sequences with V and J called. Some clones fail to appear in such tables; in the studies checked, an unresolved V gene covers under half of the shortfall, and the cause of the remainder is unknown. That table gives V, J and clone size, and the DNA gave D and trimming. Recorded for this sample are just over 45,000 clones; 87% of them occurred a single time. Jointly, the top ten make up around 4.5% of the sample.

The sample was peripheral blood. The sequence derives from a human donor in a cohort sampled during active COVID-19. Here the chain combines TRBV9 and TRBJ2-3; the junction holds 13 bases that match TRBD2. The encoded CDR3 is CASSIGLAGVVDTQYF. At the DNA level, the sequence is TGTGCCAGCAGCATCGGACTAGCGGGAGTGGTAGATACGCAGTATTTT.